This TCR beta chain derives from a study of CD8 T cells in Susac syndrome. This clonotype was counted once. Random hexamers were used to reverse transcribe an amount of about 0.45 to 1 ug RNA. In TCRdb, the immunoSEQ multiplex PCR reads were re-called with MiXCR into one record per CDR3 protein. This sample has 75,000 to 100,000 distinct CDR3 sequences, with approximately 95% found just once. The CDR3 covers 14 residues. V was shortened by 4 bases and J by 7 bases, with 18 bases between the two germline ends. Germline CDR1 reads SGHRS; CDR2 reads YFSETQ. The V and J genes are TRBV5-1 and TRBJ2-7, with unresolved D. The TCR was taken from a human donor with Susac syndrome. The sample comprised CD8+ T cells from PBMCs. The CDR3 spells CASSVPTRPGEQYF. In DNA form, the CDR3 reads TGCGCCAGCAGCGTTCCCACCCGGCCCGGGGAGCAGTACTTC.